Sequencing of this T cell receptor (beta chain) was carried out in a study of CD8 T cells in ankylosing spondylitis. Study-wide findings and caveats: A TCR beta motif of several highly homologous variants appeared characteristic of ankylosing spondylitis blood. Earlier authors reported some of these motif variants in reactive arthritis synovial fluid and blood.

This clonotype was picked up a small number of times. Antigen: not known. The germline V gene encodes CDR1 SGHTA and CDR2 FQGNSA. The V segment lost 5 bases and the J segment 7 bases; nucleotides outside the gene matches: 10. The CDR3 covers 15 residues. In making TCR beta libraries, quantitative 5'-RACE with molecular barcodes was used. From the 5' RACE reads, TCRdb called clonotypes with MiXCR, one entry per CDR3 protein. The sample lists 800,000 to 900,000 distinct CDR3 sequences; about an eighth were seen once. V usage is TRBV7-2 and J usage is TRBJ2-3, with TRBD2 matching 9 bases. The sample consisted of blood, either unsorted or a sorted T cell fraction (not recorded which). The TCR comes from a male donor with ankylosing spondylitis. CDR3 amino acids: CASSLSGGSPHTQYF. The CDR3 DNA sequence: TGTGCCAGCAGCCTTAGCGGGGGCTCACCTCATACGCAGTATTTT.